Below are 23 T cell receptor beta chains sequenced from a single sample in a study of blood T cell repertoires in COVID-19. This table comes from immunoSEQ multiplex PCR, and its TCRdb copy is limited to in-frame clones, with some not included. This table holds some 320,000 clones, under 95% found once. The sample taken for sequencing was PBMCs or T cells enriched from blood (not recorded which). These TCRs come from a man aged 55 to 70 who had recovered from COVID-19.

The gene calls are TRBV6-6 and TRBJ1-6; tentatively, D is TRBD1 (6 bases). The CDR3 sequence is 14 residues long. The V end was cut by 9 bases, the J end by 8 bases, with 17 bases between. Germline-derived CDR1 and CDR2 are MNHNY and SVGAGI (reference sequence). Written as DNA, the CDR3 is TGTGCCAGTTGTACCCGGGGGGCAGATTCACCCCTCCACTTT. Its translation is CASCTRGADSPLHF.

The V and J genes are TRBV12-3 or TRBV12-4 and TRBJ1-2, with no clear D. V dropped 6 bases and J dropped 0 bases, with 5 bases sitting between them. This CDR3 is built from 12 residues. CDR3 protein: CASSYSNYGYTF. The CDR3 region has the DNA TGTGCCAGCAGCTATTCTAACTATGGCTACACCTTC.

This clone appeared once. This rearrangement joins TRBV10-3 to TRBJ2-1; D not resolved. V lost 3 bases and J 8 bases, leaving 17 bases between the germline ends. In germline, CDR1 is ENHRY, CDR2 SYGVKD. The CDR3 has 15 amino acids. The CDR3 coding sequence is TGTGCCATCAGTGAAAGGTCGACTGGCCGGGATGAGCAGTTCTTC. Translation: CAISERSTGRDEQFF.

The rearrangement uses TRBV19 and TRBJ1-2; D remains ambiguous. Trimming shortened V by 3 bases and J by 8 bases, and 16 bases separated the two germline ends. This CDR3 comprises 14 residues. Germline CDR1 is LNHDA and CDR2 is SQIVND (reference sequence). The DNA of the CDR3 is TGTGCCAGTAGTATCGAGTTGGTTCCGCGGGGCTACACCTTC. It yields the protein CASSIELVPRGYTF.

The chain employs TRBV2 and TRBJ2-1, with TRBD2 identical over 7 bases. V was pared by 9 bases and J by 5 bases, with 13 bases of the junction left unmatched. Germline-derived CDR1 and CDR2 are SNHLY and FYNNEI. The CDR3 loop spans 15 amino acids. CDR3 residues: CASRLPGTNNNEQFF. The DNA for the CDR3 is TGTGCCAGTAGACTTCCCGGGACTAATAACAATGAGCAGTTCTTC.

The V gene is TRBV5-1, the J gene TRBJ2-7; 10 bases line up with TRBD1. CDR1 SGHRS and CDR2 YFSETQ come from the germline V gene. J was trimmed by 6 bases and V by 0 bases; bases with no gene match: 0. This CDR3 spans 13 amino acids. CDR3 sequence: CASSLGTGGEQYF. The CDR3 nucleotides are TGCGCCAGCAGCTTGGGGACAGGGGGCGAGCAGTACTTC.

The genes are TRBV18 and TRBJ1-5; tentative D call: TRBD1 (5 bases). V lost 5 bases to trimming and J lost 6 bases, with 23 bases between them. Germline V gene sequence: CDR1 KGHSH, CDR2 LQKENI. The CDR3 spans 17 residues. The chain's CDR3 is CASSTGGGAAVGQPQHF. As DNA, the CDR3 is TGTGCCAGCTCAACCGGGGGGGGTGCCGCAGTCGGTCAGCCCCAGCATTTT.

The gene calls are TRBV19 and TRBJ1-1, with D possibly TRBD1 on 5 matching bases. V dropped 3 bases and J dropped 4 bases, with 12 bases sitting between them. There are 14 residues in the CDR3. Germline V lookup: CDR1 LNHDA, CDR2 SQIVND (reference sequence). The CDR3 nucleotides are TGTGCCAGTAGTATCCTGGGTGGGGCCACTGAAGCTTTCTTT. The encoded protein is CASSILGGATEAFF.

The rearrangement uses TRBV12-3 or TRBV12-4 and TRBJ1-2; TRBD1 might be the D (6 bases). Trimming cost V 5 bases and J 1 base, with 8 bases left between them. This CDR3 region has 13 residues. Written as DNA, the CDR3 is TGTGCCAGCAGTAAGGGGGTTAACTATGGCTACACCTTC. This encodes CASSKGVNYGYTF.

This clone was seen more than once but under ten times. CDR3: CASSWSGTGQMAFF. CDR3 bases: TGTGCCAGCAGCTGGTCTGGGACAGGCCAGATGGCTTTCTTT. The V and J genes are TRBV7-2 and TRBJ1-1; TRBD1 agrees at 8 bases. Germline trimming cut 4 bases from V and 11 bases from J; bases unmatched to any gene: 12. The CDR3 consists of 14 residues. CDR1 SGHTA and CDR2 FQGNSA come from the germline V gene.

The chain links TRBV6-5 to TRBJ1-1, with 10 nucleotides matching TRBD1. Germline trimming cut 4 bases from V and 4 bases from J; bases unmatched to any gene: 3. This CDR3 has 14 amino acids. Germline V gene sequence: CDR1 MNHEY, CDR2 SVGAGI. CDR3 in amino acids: CASSFRQGATEAFF. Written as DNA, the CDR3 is TGTGCCAGCAGTTTCAGACAGGGGGCCACTGAAGCTTTCTTT.

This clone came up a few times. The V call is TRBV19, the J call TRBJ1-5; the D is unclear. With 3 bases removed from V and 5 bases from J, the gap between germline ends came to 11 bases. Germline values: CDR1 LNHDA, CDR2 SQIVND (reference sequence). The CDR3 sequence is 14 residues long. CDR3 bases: TGTGCCAGTAGTATCGGTACTTCCGATCAGCCCCAGCATTTT. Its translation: CASSIGTSDQPQHF.

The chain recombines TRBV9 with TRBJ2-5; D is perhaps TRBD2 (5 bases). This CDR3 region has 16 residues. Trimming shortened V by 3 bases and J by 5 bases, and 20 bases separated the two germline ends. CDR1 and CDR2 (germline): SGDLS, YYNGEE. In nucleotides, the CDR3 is TGTGCCAGCAGCGAAGCACTAGGCCTCGGCAGGGAGACCCAGTACTTC. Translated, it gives CASSEALGLGRETQYF.

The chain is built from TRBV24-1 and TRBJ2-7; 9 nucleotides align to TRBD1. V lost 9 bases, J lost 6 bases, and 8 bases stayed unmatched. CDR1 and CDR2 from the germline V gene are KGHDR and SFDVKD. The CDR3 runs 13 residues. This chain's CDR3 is CATGGTGSREQYF. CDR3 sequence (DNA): TGTGCCACCGGAGGGACAGGGTCCCGCGAGCAGTACTTC.

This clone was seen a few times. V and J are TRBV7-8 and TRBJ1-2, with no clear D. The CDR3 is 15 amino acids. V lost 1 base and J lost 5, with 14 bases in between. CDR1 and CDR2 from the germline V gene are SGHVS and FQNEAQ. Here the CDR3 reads CASSLVAHRVYGYTF. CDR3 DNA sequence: TGTGCCAGCAGCTTAGTTGCCCATCGAGTTTATGGCTACACCTTC.

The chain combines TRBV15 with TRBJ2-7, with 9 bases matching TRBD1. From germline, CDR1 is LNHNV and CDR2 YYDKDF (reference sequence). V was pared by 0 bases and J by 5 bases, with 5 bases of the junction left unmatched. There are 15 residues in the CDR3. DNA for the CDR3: TGTGCCACCAGCAGAGAGTGGACAGGGGCCCACGAGCAGTACTTC. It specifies CATSREWTGAHEQYF.

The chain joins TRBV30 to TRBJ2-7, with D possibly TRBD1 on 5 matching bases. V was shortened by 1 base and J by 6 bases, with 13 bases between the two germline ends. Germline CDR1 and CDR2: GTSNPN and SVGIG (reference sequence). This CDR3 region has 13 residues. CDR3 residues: CAWSGGQGREQYF. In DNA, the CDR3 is TGTGCCTGGAGTGGGGGTCAGGGCCGCGAGCAGTACTTC. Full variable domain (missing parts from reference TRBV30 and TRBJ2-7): SQTIHQWPATLVQPVGSPLSLECTVEGTSNPNLYWYRQAAGRGLQLLFYSVGIGQISSEVPQNLSASRPQDRQFILSSKKLLLSDSGFYLCAWSGGQGREQYFGPGTRLTVT.

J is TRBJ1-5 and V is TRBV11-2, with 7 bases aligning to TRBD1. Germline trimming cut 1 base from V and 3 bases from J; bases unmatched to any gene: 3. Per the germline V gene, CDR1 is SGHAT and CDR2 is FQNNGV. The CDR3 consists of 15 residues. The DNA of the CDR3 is TGTGCCAGCAGCTTAGTAGGGGGCTACAATCAGCCCCAGCATTTT. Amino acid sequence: CASSLVGGYNQPQHF.

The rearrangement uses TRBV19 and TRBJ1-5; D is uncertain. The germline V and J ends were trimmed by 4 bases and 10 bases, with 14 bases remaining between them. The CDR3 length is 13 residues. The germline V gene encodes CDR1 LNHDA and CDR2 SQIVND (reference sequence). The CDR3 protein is CASSSGLPSPQHF. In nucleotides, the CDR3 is TGTGCCAGTAGTAGTGGTCTACCTTCCCCCCAGCATTTT.

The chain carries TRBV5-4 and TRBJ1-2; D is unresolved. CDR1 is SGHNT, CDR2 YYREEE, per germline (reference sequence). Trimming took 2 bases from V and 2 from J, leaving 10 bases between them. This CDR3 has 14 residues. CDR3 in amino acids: CASSLQFTNYGYTF. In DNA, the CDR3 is TGTGCCAGCAGCTTACAGTTCACAAACTATGGCTACACCTTC.

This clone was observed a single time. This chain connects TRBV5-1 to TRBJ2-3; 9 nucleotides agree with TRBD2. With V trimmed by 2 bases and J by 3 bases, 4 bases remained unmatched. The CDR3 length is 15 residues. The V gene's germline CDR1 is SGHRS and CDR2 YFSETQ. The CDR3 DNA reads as TGCGCCAGCAGCTTAGGGACTAGCAAAACAGATACGCAGTATTTT. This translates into CASSLGTSKTDTQYF. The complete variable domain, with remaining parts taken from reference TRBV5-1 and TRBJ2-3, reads KAGVTQTPRYLIKTRGQQVTLSCSPISGHRSVSWYQQTPGQGLQFLFEYFSETQRNKGNFPGRFSGRQFSNSRSEMNVSTLELGDSALYLCASSLGTSKTDTQYFGPGTRLTVL.

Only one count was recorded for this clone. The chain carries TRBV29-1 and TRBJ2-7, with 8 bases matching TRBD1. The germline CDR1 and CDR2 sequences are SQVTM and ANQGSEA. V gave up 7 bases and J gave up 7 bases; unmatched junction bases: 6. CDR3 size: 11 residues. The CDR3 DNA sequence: TGCAGCGGTACAGGGGGGCGAGAGCAGTACTTC. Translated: CSGTGGREQYF.

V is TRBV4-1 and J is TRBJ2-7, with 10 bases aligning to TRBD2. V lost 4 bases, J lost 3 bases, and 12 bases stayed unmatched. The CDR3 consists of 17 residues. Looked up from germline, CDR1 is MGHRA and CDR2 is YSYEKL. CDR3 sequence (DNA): TGCGCCAGCAGCCCAACTAGCGGGACTGGAATCGGCTACGAGCAGTACTTC. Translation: CASSPTSGTGIGYEQYF.